The 11 T cell receptor beta chains in this list originate from one sample, sequenced in a study of T cell repertoires in cytomegalovirus infection. One entry per CDR3 protein results from TCRdb running MiXCR on the reads. The table records over 150,000 distinct CDR3 sequences, about 21% of them present only once. The sequenced material came from PBMCs. Every receptor here comes from a human donor in good health (CMV status not recorded). Some clones in this sample may be carry-over from other donors' samples.

This clonotype has ten or more counts. The rearrangement uses TRBV28 and TRBJ2-3; TRBD1 is a possible D gene (6 bases). This CDR3 comprises 16 residues. Between the trimmed V and J ends, which lost 4 bases and 1 base, there was a span of 15 bases. Per germline, CDR1 MDHEN and CDR2 SYDVKM. The CDR3 spells CASSSGQSSGTDTQYF. The CDR3 region has the DNA TGTGCCAGCAGTTCCGGACAGTCATCGGGCACAGATACGCAGTATTTT. Combining the CDR3 with reference TRBV28 and TRBJ2-3 gives the whole variable domain DVKVTQSSRYLVKRTGEKVFLECVQDMDHENMFWYRQDPGLGLRLIYFSYDVKMKEKGDIPEGYSVSREKKERFSLILESASTNQTSMYLCASSSGQSSGTDTQYFGPGTRLTVL.

This sequence joins TRBV5-4 and TRBJ2-7; D remains ambiguous. Trimming took 1 base from V and 1 from J, leaving 6 bases between them. The CDR3 totals 13 residues. The germline gives CDR1 SGHNT, CDR2 YYREEE (reference sequence). This chain's CDR3 is CASSLKGSYEQYF. Here the CDR3 DNA reads TGTGCCAGCAGCTTGAAAGGTTCCTACGAGCAGTACTTC.

This clonotype has only a few counts. The V and J genes are TRBV7-8 and TRBJ1-1; D gene ambiguous. Deletions cut 4 bases from V and 0 bases from J, with 12 bases between. Germline-derived CDR1 and CDR2 are SGHVS and FQNEAQ. This CDR3 is 15 amino acids long. The DNA of the CDR3 is TGTGCCAGCAGCTCCCGTGGCGGCTTGAACACTGAAGCTTTCTTT. It translates to CASSSRGGLNTEAFF.

This clonotype has a count of ten or more. V and J are TRBV7-2 and TRBJ2-1; D might be TRBD2 (6 bases). Germline V gene lookup returns CDR1 SGHTA and CDR2 FQGNSA. This CDR3 comprises 15 residues. Deletions cut 3 bases from V and 7 bases from J, with 16 bases between. This CDR3 is CASSFDISAGNEQFF. The CDR3 nucleotides are TGTGCCAGCAGCTTCGACATCTCGGCGGGGAATGAGCAGTTCTTC.

The table lists this clonotype with many counts. This sequence joins TRBV7-2 and TRBJ2-7; no clear D. The germline V gene has CDR1 SGHTA and CDR2 FQGNSA. The CDR3 spans 14 residues. Trimming cost V 6 bases and J 0 bases, with 12 bases left between them. CDR3 residues: CASSSGYYSYEQYF. CDR3 bases: TGTGCCAGCAGTTCGGGCTACTACTCCTACGAGCAGTACTTC.

The gene calls are TRBV5-1 and TRBJ2-5, with TRBD1 identical over 9 bases. The V segment lost 2 bases and the J segment 5 bases; nucleotides outside the gene matches: 13. CDR3 length equals 17 residues. Germline values: CDR1 SGHRS, CDR2 YFSETQ. The chain's CDR3 is CASSFDSRGQGSETQYF. CDR3 coding DNA: TGCGCCAGCAGCTTCGATTCCCGTGGACAGGGGAGCGAGACCCAGTACTTC.

The rearrangement links TRBV4-3 to TRBJ1-1, with unresolved D. From germline, CDR1 is LGHNA and CDR2 YSLEER. The CDR3 runs to 15 residues. V dropped 5 bases and J dropped 0 bases, with 13 bases sitting between them. CDR3 in amino acids: CASSKTESVNTEAFF. CDR3 coding DNA: TGCGCCAGCAGCAAAACTGAATCCGTGAACACTGAAGCTTTCTTT.

V usage is TRBV19 and J usage is TRBJ2-1; 7 bases are a match to TRBD1. The CDR3 runs 14 residues. The V segment lost 6 bases and the J segment 6 bases; nucleotides outside the gene matches: 8. In germline, CDR1 is LNHDA, CDR2 SQIVND (reference sequence). CDR3 sequence (DNA): TGTGCCAGTAGCCGGGGACAGACTCTCAATGAGCAGTTCTTC. Residues: CASSRGQTLNEQFF. The variable domain in full, completed from reference TRBV19 and TRBJ2-1, reads DGGITQSPKYLFRKEGQNVTLSCEQNLNHDAMYWYRQDPGQGLRLIYYSQIVNDFQKGDIAEGYSVSREKKESFPLTVTSAQKNPTAFYLCASSRGQTLNEQFFGPGTRLTVL.

V gene TRBV20-1 combines with J gene TRBJ2-7, with D perhaps matching TRBD2 (6 bases). Germline V gene lookup returns CDR1 DFQATT and CDR2 SNEGSKA (reference sequence). The CDR3 is made up of 15 amino acids. Trimming took 0 bases from V and 1 from J, leaving 13 bases between them. CDR3: CSARDFSGRSYEQYF. In DNA form, the CDR3 reads TGCAGTGCTAGAGATTTTAGCGGCAGGTCCTACGAGCAGTACTTC.

This clonotype was found many times. The chain is built from TRBV12-3 or TRBV12-4 and TRBJ2-7; TRBD2 might be the D (6 bases). The ends were cut back, 6 bases at V and 0 bases at J, with 15 bases in the middle. The CDR3 runs to 15 residues. CDR3 in DNA: TGTGCCAGCAGCTCCCAGGGAGGTAGCTCCTACGAGCAGTACTTC. It specifies CASSSQGGSSYEQYF.

V and J are TRBV6-5 and TRBJ1-1; 8 bases line up with TRBD1. CDR1 MNHEY and CDR2 SVGAGI come from the germline V gene. Trimming removed 7 bases from V and 4 bases from J; junction bases left unmatched: 11. The CDR3 runs to 15 residues. The CDR3, as DNA: TGTGCCAGCAAGCCGGGACAGGAGCGGGTCACTGAAGCTTTCTTT. Protein sequence: CASKPGQERVTEAFF.